This T cell receptor beta chain was profiled in a study of T cell responses to AZD1222 COVID-19 vaccine. Sequenced by immunoSEQ multiplex PCR; TCRdb stores in-frame clones only, minus some. The table records over 100,000 clones, 86% of them present only once. The ends were cut back, 5 bases at V and 1 base at J, with 8 bases in the middle. CDR3 length equals 13 residues. The receptor was isolated from an adult in good health. The sequencing here drew on peripheral blood, taken on day 0 of AZD1222 vaccination. The chain joins TRBV12-3 or TRBV12-4 to TRBJ1-2; D is perhaps TRBD1 (5 bases). Here the CDR3 reads CASSPTDNYGYTF. The DNA of the CDR3 is TGTGCCAGCAGTCCGACAGATAACTATGGCTACACCTTC.